The 8 T cell receptor beta chains below come from one sample, sequenced in a study of CD4+ T cells in melanoma. Some clones are missing from TCRdb's copy, which holds only in-frame ones; the method was immunoSEQ multiplex PCR. This table holds about 6,900 clones, around two thirds found once. Sequencing input: cells from a culture (not recorded whether cultured in vitro). The receptors originated from a human donor with melanoma.

This clone was counted only a few times. V gene TRBV19 combines with J gene TRBJ1-1, with D possibly being TRBD1 (5 bases). There are 11 residues in the CDR3. In germline, CDR1 is LNHDA, CDR2 SQIVND (reference sequence). Trimming removed 5 bases from V and 8 bases from J, with 9 bases in between. The DNA of the CDR3 is TGTGCCAGTAGTGTTGCAGGGGAAGCTTTCTTT. Residues: CASSVAGEAFF.

Within the sample, this clone is medium-sized. The V and J genes are TRBV25-1 and TRBJ2-7; D might be TRBD1 (6 bases). Trimming removed 2 bases from V and 4 bases from J, with 15 bases in between. CDR3 length: 15 residues. Germline-derived CDR1 and CDR2 are MGHDK and SYGVNS. The CDR3 DNA sequence: TGTGCCAGCAGTGAAGATAGAAGGGGACAATACGAGCAGTACTTC. Amino acids: CASSEDRRGQYEQYF.

This clone was detected a few times. V is TRBV10-1 and J is TRBJ1-1, with D unclear. This CDR3 region has 14 residues. V was trimmed by 0 bases and J by 4 bases, leaving 9 bases between them. Germline V lookup: CDR1 WNHNN, CDR2 SYGVQD (reference sequence). The CDR3 is CASSESVGSTEAFF. The CDR3 nucleotides read TGCGCCAGCAGTGAGTCGGTAGGGAGCACTGAAGCTTTCTTT.

J is TRBJ2-1 and V is TRBV6-6, with 9 positions matching TRBD2. This CDR3 has 14 residues. Trimming removed 6 bases from V and 4 bases from J; junction bases left unmatched: 4. Germline lookup yields CDR1 MNHNY and CDR2 SVGAGI (reference sequence). The CDR3 loop reads CASSPSGEYNEQFF. The CDR3 coding sequence is TGTGCCAGCAGCCCTAGCGGGGAGTACAATGAGCAGTTCTTC.

This clone occurred a few times. This chain joins TRBV10-3 and TRBJ2-6, with D uncertain. This CDR3 has 14 residues. Germline CDR1 is ENHRY and CDR2 is SYGVKD. V was trimmed by 5 bases and J by 0 bases, leaving 5 bases between them. The CDR3 DNA is TGTGCCATCAGTTTGTACTCTGGGGCCAACGTCCTGACTTTC. This gives the protein CAISLYSGANVLTF.

CDR3 DNA: TGTGCCAGCAGCCCCGGGACAGGGGGCGGCGAGCAGTACTTC. This codes for CASSPGTGGGEQYF. This chain uses TRBV11-3 with TRBJ2-7; 12 nucleotides match TRBD1. The CDR3 length is 14 residues. CDR1 and CDR2 from the germline V gene are SGHNT and YENEEA. V shed 5 bases, J shed 6 bases, and the junction held 5 bases outside the gene matches.

In its sample, this clone ranks as medium-sized (0.01 to 0.1%). The J gene is TRBJ2-2, the V gene TRBV24-1, with 10 bases that match TRBD1. CDR3 length: 17 residues. CDR1 is KGHDR, CDR2 SFDVKD, per germline. V lost 4 bases to trimming and J lost 6 bases; unmatched junction nucleotides: 10. CDR3 bases: TGTGCCACCAGTGAGCCCGGGACAGGGGACATCGCCGGGGAGCTGTTTTTT. Its translation is CATSEPGTGDIAGELFF.

Only one count was recorded for this clone. The chain has TRBV27 and TRBJ2-3; 7 nucleotides line up with TRBD2. Germline assignment: CDR1 MNHEY and CDR2 SMNVEV (reference sequence). The junction had 2 bases not matched to a gene; V was cut back by 4 bases and J by 4 bases. This CDR3 spans 13 amino acids. The CDR3 DNA reads as TGTGCCAGCAGTTGGGGGGGGGCAGATACGCAGTATTTT. The encoded protein is CASSWGGADTQYF.